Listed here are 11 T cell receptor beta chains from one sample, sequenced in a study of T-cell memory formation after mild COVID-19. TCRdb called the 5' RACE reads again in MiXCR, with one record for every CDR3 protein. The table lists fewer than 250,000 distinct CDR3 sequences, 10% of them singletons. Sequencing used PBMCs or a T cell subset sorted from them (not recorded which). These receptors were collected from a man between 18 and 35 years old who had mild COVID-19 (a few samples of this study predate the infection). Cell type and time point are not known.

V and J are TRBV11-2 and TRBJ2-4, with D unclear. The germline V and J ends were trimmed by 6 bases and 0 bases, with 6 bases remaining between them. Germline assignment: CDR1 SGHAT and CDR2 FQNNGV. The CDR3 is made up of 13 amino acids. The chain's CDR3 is CASRLVAKNIQYF. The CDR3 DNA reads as TGTGCCAGCAGGCTTGTAGCCAAAAACATTCAGTACTTC.

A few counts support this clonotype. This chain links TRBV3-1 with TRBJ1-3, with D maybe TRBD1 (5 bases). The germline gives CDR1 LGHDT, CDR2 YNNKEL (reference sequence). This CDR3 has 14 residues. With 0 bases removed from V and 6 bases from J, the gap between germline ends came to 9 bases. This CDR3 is CASSQDSGVNTIYF. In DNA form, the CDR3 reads TGTGCCAGCAGCCAAGATTCGGGGGTAAACACCATATATTTT.

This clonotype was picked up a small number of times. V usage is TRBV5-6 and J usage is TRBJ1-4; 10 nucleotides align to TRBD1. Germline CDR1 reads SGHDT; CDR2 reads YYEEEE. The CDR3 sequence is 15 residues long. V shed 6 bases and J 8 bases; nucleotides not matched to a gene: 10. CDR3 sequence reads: CASNPRGTGVEKLFF. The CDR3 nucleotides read TGTGCCAGCAACCCGAGGGGGACAGGGGTCGAAAAACTGTTTTTT.

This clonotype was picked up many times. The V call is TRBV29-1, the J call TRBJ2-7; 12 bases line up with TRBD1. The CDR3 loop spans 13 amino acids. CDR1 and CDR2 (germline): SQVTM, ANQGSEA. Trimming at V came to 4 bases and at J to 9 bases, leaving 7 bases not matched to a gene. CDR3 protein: CSVGRGQGALQYF. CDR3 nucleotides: TGCAGCGTTGGAAGGGGACAGGGGGCATTGCAGTACTTC.

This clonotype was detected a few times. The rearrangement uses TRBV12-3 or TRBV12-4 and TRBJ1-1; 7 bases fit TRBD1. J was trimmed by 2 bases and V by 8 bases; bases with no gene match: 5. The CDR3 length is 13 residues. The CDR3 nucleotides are TGTGCCAGCGTACGGACAGGAAACACTGAAGCTTTCTTT. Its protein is CASVRTGNTEAFF.

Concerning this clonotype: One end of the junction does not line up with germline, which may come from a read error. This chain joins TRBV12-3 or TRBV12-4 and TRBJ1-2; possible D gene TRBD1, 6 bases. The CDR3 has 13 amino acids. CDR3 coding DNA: TGTGCCAGCGGTTTCGGGGGGCGTGGTGGCTACACCTTC. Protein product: CASGFGGRGGYTF.

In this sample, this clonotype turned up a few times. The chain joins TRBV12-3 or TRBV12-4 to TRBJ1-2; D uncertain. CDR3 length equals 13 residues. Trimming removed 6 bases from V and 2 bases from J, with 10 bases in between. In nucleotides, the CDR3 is TGTGCCAGCAGCGTGACGAGCAACTATGGCTACACCTTC. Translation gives CASSVTSNYGYTF.

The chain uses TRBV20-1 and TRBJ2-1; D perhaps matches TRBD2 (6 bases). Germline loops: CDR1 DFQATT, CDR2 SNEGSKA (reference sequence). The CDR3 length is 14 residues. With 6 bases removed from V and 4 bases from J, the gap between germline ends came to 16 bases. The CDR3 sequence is CSARVAGPYNEQFF. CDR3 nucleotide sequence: TGCAGTGCCAGGGTGGCGGGGCCGTACAATGAGCAGTTCTTC.

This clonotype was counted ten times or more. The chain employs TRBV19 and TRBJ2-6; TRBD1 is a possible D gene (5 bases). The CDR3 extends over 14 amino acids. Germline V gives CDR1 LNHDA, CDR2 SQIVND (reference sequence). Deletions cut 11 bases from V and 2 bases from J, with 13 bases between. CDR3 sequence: CASGPRAGANVLTF. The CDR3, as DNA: TGTGCCTCGGGCCCCAGGGCTGGGGCCAACGTCCTGACTTTC.

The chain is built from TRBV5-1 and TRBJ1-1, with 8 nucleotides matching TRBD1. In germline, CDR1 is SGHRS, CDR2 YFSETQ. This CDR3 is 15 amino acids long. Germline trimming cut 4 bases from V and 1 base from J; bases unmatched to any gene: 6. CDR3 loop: CASSTIGTGNTEAFF. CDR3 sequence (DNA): TGCGCCAGCAGCACCATCGGGACAGGGAACACTGAAGCTTTCTTT.

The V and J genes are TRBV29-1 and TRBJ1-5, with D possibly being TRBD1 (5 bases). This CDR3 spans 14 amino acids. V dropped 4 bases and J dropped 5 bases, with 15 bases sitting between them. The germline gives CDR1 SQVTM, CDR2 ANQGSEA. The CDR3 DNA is TGCAGCGTTGCATGGGCAGGGCAAGATCAGCCCCAGCATTTT. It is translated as CSVAWAGQDQPQHF.